A selection of T cell receptor beta chains follows, all from one sample in a study of T-cell reconstitution after alpha-beta-depleted transplantation in children. Each CDR3 protein is one row after TCRdb ran MiXCR on the PCR reads. The table records around 440,000 distinct CDR3 sequences, about 10% of them present only once. The specimen was PBMCs, collected before TCRalphabeta/CD19-depleted stem cell transplant. All receptors derive from a child younger than 10 with inherited bone marrow failure, due to receive a stem cell transplant. The CDR3 runs from the conserved cysteine through the conserved F or W. A D gene is named only where the DNA matches it firmly. Rows may omit the clone size; those that give it use once, few, many or a size class.

D,J,size,V,CDR3,DNA
NA,TRBJ1-1,many,TRBV12-3/TRBV12-4,CASSTPGDEAFF,TGTGCCAGCAGTACCCCGGGGGACGAAGCTTTCTTT
TRBD2,TRBJ2-1,once,TRBV19,CASSIFEGGPFLYNEQFF,TGTGCCAGTAGTATATTTGAGGGAGGGCCCTTTCTCTACAATGAGCAGTTCTTC
NA,TRBJ2-3,many,TRBV12-3/TRBV12-4,CASSLNSGTVDTQYF,TGTGCCAGCAGTTTAAATAGCGGGACAGTAGATACGCAGTATTTT
TRBD2,TRBJ2-7,NA,TRBV7-6,CASSGTIPPYEQYF,TGTGCCAGCAGTGGGACTATCCCCCCCTACGAGCAGTACTTC
TRBD2,TRBJ2-1,many,TRBV5-1,CASSLWVAGGYDEQFF,TGCGCCAGCAGCTTGTGGGTAGCGGGAGGATACGATGAGCAGTTCTTC
NA,TRBJ2-5,many,TRBV4-1,CASSQFHQETQYF,TGCGCCAGCAGCCAATTCCATCAAGAGACCCAGTACTTC
NA,TRBJ2-1,many,TRBV5-1,CASSLIIAADNEQFF,TGCGCCAGCAGCTTGATAATAGCGGCAGACAATGAGCAGTTCTTC
TRBD1,TRBJ2-7,many,TRBV29-1,CSVRWDRGQYEQYF,TGCAGCGTTCGCTGGGACAGGGGGCAATACGAGCAGTACTTC
TRBD2,TRBJ2-3,many,TRBV4-2,CASSQGRGGRGFTDTQYF,TGTGCCAGCAGCCAAGGCCGAGGCGGGAGGGGTTTCACAGATACGCAGTATTTT
NA,TRBJ1-3,many,TRBV7-2,CASSFSRTSGNTIYF,TGTGCCAGCAGCTTTTCCCGGACCTCTGGAAACACCATATATTTT
NA,TRBJ2-7,many,TRBV7-9,CASSRRIAPYEQYF,TGTGCCAGCAGCCGTCGGATAGCTCCCTACGAGCAGTACTTC
NA,TRBJ1-1,many,TRBV7-6,CASSLGRGNTEAFF,TGTGCCAGCAGCTTAGGGCGAGGGAACACTGAAGCTTTCTTT
NA,TRBJ1-1,many,TRBV29-1,CSVDSHTLNTEAFF,TGCAGCGTTGACTCGCACACTTTAAACACTGAAGCTTTCTTT
NA,TRBJ2-5,NA,TRBV28,CASSFSAGETQYF,TGTGCCAGCAGTTTCTCGGCGGGAGAGACCCAGTACTTC
TRBD1,TRBJ2-7,many,TRBV28,CASSLWAGGGQYF,TGTGCCAGCAGTTTATGGGCAGGGGGCGGGCAGTACTTC
TRBD1,TRBJ2-5,many,TRBV4-2,CASSQETDRAETQYF,TGTGCCAGCAGCCAAGAAACGGACAGGGCGGAGACCCAGTACTTC
NA,TRBJ1-5,NA,TRBV18,CASSGDDQPQHF,TGTGCCAGCTCAGGGGATGATCAGCCCCAGCATTTT
TRBD1,TRBJ1-1,few,TRBV7-2,CASSVTGTGKNTEAFF,TGTGCCAGCAGCGTGACCGGGACAGGAAAGAACACTGAAGCTTTCTTT
TRBD2,TRBJ2-5,many,TRBV5-6,CASSYNPGLVKETQYF,TGTGCCAGCAGCTATAACCCGGGACTAGTTAAAGAGACCCAGTACTTC
NA,TRBJ2-7,few,TRBV10-3,CAIRVSAAYEQYF,TGTGCCATCAGAGTTAGCGCCGCCTACGAGCAGTACTTC
NA,TRBJ2-5,many,TRBV9,CASSSEGTLRETQYF,TGTGCCAGCAGCTCAGAAGGGACGCTCAGGGAGACCCAGTACTTC
NA,TRBJ2-7,many,TRBV30,CACSGQGQYF,TGTGCCTGCTCCGGGCAGGGGCAGTACTTC
TRBD1,TRBJ2-1,NA,TRBV23-1,CASSRDRGLPREQFF,TGCGCCAGCAGTCGTGACAGGGGGCTCCCTAGGGAGCAGTTCTTC
NA,TRBJ2-3,few,TRBV27,CASRVTANTQYF,TGTGCCAGCAGGGTGACCGCCAATACGCAGTATTTT
NA,TRBJ2-1,many,TRBV9,CASSVEALWAWGLYNEQFF,TGTGCCAGCAGCGTAGAGGCCCTATGGGCCTGGGGCCTATACAATGAGCAGTTCTTC
TRBD2,TRBJ2-1,many,TRBV12-3/TRBV12-4,CASSFPTSGYYNEQFF,TGTGCCAGCAGTTTCCCGACTAGCGGCTACTACAATGAGCAGTTCTTC
TRBD1,TRBJ2-2,NA,TRBV12-5,CASGSGQGNTGELFF,TGTGCTAGTGGTTCCGGACAGGGAAACACCGGGGAGCTGTTTTTT
NA,TRBJ1-1,NA,TRBV4-3,CASSQEEGNTEAFF,TGCGCCAGCAGCCAAGAAGAGGGGAACACTGAAGCTTTCTTT
NA,TRBJ2-2,many,TRBV20-1,CSAAGPGELFF,TGCAGTGCGGCAGGGCCCGGGGAGCTGTTTTTT
NA,TRBJ2-2,many,TRBV7-9,CVVGTGELFF,TGTGTCGTGGGCACCGGGGAGCTGTTTTTT
NA,TRBJ2-4,many,TRBV10-3,CAISDFGRGNIQYF,TGTGCCATCAGTGATTTCGGGAGAGGGAACATTCAGTACTTC